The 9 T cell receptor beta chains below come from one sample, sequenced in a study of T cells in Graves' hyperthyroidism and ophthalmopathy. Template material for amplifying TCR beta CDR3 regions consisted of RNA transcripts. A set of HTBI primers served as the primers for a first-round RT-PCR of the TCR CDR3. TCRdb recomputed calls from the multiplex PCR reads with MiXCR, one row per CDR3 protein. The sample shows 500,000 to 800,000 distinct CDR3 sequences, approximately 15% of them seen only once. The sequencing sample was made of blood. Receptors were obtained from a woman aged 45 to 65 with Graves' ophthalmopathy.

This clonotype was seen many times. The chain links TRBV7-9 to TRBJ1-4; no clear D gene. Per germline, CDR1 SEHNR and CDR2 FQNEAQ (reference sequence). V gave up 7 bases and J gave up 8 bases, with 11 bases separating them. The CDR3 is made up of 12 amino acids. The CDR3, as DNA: TGTGCCAGCACCCGGGGTCGAGAAAAACTGTTTTTT. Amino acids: CASTRGREKLFF.

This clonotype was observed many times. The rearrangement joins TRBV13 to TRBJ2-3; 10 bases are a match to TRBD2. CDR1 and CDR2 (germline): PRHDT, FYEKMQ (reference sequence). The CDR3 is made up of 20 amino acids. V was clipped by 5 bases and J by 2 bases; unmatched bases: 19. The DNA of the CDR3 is TGTGCCAGCAGCCCCCGGACGGGACTAGCGCACGACCCGAACACAGATACGCAGTATTTT. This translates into CASSPRTGLAHDPNTDTQYF.

The CDR3 DNA reads as TGTGCCATCAGTGAGTCGATTCTACCCACAGATACGCAGTATTTT. It codes for CAISESILPTDTQYF. The chain recombines TRBV10-3 with TRBJ2-3; no reliable D call. CDR3 size: 15 residues. The V and J ends lost 0 bases and 2 bases respectively, with 9 bases between them. Germline loops: CDR1 ENHRY, CDR2 SYGVKD.

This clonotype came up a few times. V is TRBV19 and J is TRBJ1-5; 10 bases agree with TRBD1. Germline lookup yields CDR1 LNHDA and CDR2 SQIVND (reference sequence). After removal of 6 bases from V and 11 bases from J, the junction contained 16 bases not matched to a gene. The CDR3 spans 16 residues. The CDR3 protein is CASRTTDRGGTSAQHF. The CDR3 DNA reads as TGTGCCAGTAGGACAACGGACAGGGGGGGGACGTCGGCCCAGCATTTT.

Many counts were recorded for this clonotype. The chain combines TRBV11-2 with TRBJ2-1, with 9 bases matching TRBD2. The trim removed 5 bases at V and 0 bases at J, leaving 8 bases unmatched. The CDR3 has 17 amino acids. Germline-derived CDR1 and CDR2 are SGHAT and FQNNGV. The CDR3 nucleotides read TGTGCCAGCAGCCTTACCCCGGGACTAGCCTCCTACAATGAGCAGTTCTTC. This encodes CASSLTPGLASYNEQFF. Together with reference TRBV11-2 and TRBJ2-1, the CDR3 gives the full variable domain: EAGVAQSPRYKIIEKRQSVAFWCNPISGHATLYWYQQILGQGPKLLIQFQNNGVVDDSQLPKDRFSAERLKGVDSTLKIQPAKLEDSAVYLCASSLTPGLASYNEQFFGPGTRLTVL.

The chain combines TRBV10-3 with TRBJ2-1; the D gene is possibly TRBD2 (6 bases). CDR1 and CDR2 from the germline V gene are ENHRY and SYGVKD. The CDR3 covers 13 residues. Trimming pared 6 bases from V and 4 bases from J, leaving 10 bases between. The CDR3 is CAIRLADYNEQFF. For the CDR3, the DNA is TGTGCCATCAGACTAGCAGATTACAATGAGCAGTTCTTC.

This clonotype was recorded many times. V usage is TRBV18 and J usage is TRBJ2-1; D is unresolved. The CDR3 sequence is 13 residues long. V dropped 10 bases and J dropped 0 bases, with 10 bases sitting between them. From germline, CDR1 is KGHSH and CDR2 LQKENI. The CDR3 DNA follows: TGTGCCACCGGAAAGAGCTCCTACAATGAGCAGTTCTTC. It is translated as CATGKSSYNEQFF.

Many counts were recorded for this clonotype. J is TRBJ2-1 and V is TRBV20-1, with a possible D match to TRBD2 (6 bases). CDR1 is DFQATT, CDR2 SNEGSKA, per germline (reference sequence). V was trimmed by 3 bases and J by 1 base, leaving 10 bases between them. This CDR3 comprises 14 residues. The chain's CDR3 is CSASGSLSYNEQFF. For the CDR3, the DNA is TGCAGTGCTAGCGGGAGTTTATCCTACAATGAGCAGTTCTTC.

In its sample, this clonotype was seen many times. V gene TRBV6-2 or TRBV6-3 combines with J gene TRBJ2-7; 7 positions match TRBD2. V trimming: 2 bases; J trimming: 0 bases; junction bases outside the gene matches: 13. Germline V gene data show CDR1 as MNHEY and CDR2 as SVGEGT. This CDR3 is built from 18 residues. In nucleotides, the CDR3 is TGTGCCAGCAGTTACGGCATAGCGGGCAACTTTCCCTCCTACGAGCAGTACTTC. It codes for CASSYGIAGNFPSYEQYF.